A selection of T cell receptor beta chains follows, all from one sample in a study of T cell responses to AZD1222 COVID-19 vaccine. Produced via immunoSEQ multiplex PCR; TCRdb's table is partial and in-frame only. Among some 100,000 clones listed, roughly 90% were seen once. Source: peripheral blood, taken on day 0 of AZD1222 vaccination. The receptors were sampled from an adult in good health. CDR3s include the opening cysteine and the closing phenylalanine or tryptophan. Each record gives: clone size, V gene, J gene, D gene, CDR3 DNA, CDR3 protein. A D gene is named only where the DNA matches it firmly. The listing skips clone size in some rows; elsewhere it reads once, few, many or a size class.

size: NA
V: TRBV10-3
J: TRBJ2-6
D: TRBD1
DNA: TGTGCCATCAGTGAGTGGACAGGGGGCGTAGGATCTGGGGCCAACGTCCTGACTTTC
CDR3: CAISEWTGGVGSGANVLTF

size: once
V: TRBV7-9
J: TRBJ1-2
D: NA
DNA: TGTGCCAGCAGCTGGAACCGAGGCTACACCTTC
CDR3: CASSWNRGYTF

size: NA
V: TRBV27
J: TRBJ1-6
D: TRBD1
DNA: TGTGCCAGCAGACACAAGTTAGGGACAGAAAATTCACCCCTCCACTTT
CDR3: CASRHKLGTENSPLHF

size: NA
V: TRBV6-5
J: TRBJ2-5
D: NA
DNA: TGTGCCAGCAGTCCTCTCCTGGAGACCCAGTACTTC
CDR3: CASSPLLETQYF

size: NA
V: TRBV4-1
J: TRBJ1-4
D: NA
DNA: TGCGCCAGCAAATCAAGGGAAAGTGAAAAACTGTTTTTT
CDR3: CASKSRESEKLFF

size: NA
V: TRBV19
J: TRBJ1-1
D: NA
DNA: TGTGCCAGTACAAGGGGGGCTGAAGCTTTCTTT
CDR3: CASTRGAEAFF

size: NA
V: TRBV12-5
J: TRBJ1-1
D: NA
DNA: TGTGCTAGTGGCTCCGGCCCCCGGGCCCAAGCTTTCTTT
CDR3: CASGSGPRAQAFF

size: NA
V: TRBV10-3
J: TRBJ1-2
D: TRBD1
DNA: TGTGCCATCAGTGATCAGGGGGAGACCTATGGCTACACCTTC
CDR3: CAISDQGETYGYTF

size: NA
V: TRBV7-2
J: TRBJ2-2
D: TRBD2
DNA: TGTGCCAGCAGCTTAGCGCCACCCGGACTAGCGGGGAACGGGGAGCTGTTTTTT
CDR3: CASSLAPPGLAGNGELFF

size: NA
V: TRBV30
J: TRBJ1-1
D: TRBD1
DNA: TGTGCCTGCTCGAGGGACAGGAACACTGAAGCTTTCTTT
CDR3: CACSRDRNTEAFF

size: NA
V: TRBV29-1
J: TRBJ1-1
D: NA
DNA: TGCAGCGTTGAGGGCCCCCGCGGGAAGAACACTGAAGCTTTCTTT
CDR3: CSVEGPRGKNTEAFF

size: NA
V: TRBV29-1
J: TRBJ1-1
D: TRBD1
DNA: TGCAGCCTCAGGACAGGCGCCACTGAAGCTTTCTTT
CDR3: CSLRTGATEAFF

size: NA
V: TRBV6-1
J: TRBJ2-6
D: NA
DNA: TGTGCCAGCAGTGAGCAGGCTGGGGCCAACGTCCTGACTTTC
CDR3: CASSEQAGANVLTF

size: NA
V: TRBV15
J: TRBJ1-2
D: NA
DNA: TGTGCCACCAGCAGAGTGACCGTCCCGGGGCTCCACTATGGCTACACCTTC
CDR3: CATSRVTVPGLHYGYTF

size: few
V: TRBV18
J: TRBJ2-3
D: TRBD2
DNA: TGTGCCAGCTCATTACTAGCGGGAAGCACAGATACGCAGTATTTT
CDR3: CASSLLAGSTDTQYF

size: NA
V: TRBV7-2
J: TRBJ2-3
D: NA
DNA: TGTGCCAGCAGCTTCCAGAGCACAGATACGCAGTATTTT
CDR3: CASSFQSTDTQYF

size: NA
V: TRBV2
J: TRBJ1-1
D: NA
DNA: TGTGCCAGCAGTGAAGGAACAGGGAGGCGGTCTGAAGCTTTCTTT
CDR3: CASSEGTGRRSEAFF

size: NA
V: TRBV7-2
J: TRBJ1-2
D: NA
DNA: TGTGCCAGCAGCTTTCCCAAGGGTGACAGGCCCGTTGGCTACACCTTC
CDR3: CASSFPKGDRPVGYTF

size: NA
V: TRBV19
J: TRBJ1-4
D: TRBD1
DNA: TGTGCCAGTAGCCCGAGGGGGCGCGGGACAGGGAATGAAAAACTGTTTTTT
CDR3: CASSPRGRGTGNEKLFF

size: NA
V: TRBV3-1/TRBV3-2
J: TRBJ2-3
D: TRBD2
DNA: TGTGCCAGCAGCCGGGGACTAGCGGGGAGGACAGATACGCAGTATTTT
CDR3: CASSRGLAGRTDTQYF

size: NA
V: TRBV6-1
J: TRBJ1-1
D: NA
DNA: TGTGCCAGCAGTGAAGGTCAGGGTAGTACTGAAGCTTTCTTT
CDR3: CASSEGQGSTEAFF

size: NA
V: TRBV10-3
J: TRBJ2-1
D: NA
DNA: TGTGCCATCAGTGAATCGGGGTACAATGAGCAGTTCTTC
CDR3: CAISESGYNEQFF

size: NA
V: TRBV29-1
J: TRBJ2-1
D: TRBD2
DNA: TGCAGCGCACTTGGGACTAGCGGGAGGAGAATGTCCTACAATGAGCAGTTCTTC
CDR3: CSALGTSGRRMSYNEQFF

size: NA
V: TRBV29-1
J: TRBJ2-3
D: TRBD2
DNA: TGCAGCGTTGAGGGACGGGAGGGCTTCTCGCAGTATTTT
CDR3: CSVEGREGFSQYF

size: NA
V: TRBV5-1
J: TRBJ2-7
D: NA
DNA: TGCGCCAGCAGCTTGGTTTTTGGGACTGTCCCCTACGAGCAGTACTTC
CDR3: CASSLVFGTVPYEQYF

size: NA
V: TRBV12-5
J: TRBJ2-1
D: TRBD2
DNA: TGTGCTAGTTCCGGGGGGGGACTAGCGGTACAGTTCTTC
CDR3: CASSGGGLAVQFF

size: NA
V: TRBV3-1/TRBV3-2
J: TRBJ1-6
D: TRBD1
DNA: TGTGCCAGCAGCCCCCGGGACAGGGTTCCCAATTCACCCCTCCACTTT
CDR3: CASSPRDRVPNSPLHF

size: NA
V: TRBV11-2
J: TRBJ1-4
D: NA
DNA: TGTGCCAGCAGGCCGCTCCGCGGTCTTGCAACTAATGAAAAACTGTTTTTT
CDR3: CASRPLRGLATNEKLFF

size: NA
V: TRBV5-1
J: TRBJ1-4
D: TRBD1
DNA: TGCGCCAGCAGCTGGGCGGGACAGGGGGAAAATGAAAAACTGTTTTTT
CDR3: CASSWAGQGENEKLFF

size: NA
V: TRBV30
J: TRBJ1-1
D: NA
DNA: TGTGCCTGGAGTCGGACTGCCCTAGGCACTGAAGCTTTCTTT
CDR3: CAWSRTALGTEAFF

size: few
V: TRBV5-1
J: TRBJ1-2
D: NA
DNA: TGCGCCAGCAGGGATGGTGGCGGCTACACCTTC
CDR3: CASRDGGGYTF

size: NA
V: TRBV4-3
J: TRBJ1-1
D: NA
DNA: TGCGCCAGCAGCCAAGATTTGCCACAGGGAGGCACTGAAGCTTTCTTT
CDR3: CASSQDLPQGGTEAFF